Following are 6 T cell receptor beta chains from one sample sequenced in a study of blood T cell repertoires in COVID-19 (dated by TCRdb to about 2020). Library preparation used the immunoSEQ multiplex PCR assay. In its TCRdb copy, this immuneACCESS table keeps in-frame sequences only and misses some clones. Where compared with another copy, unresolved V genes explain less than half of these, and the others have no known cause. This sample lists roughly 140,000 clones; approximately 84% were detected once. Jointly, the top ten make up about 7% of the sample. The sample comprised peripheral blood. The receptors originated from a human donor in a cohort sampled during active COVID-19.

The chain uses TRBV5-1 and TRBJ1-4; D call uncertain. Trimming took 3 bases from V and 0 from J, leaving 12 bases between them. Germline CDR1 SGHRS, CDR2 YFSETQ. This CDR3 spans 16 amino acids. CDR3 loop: CASSYRSGATNEKLFF. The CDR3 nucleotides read TGCGCCAGCAGCTACCGGTCGGGAGCAACTAATGAAAAACTGTTTTTT.

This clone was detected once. The CDR3 is CSGQGGQETQYF. The CDR3 DNA follows: TGCAGCGGACAGGGGGGGCAAGAGACCCAGTACTTC. V and J are TRBV29-1 and TRBJ2-5; 9 bases agree with TRBD1. The V gene's germline CDR1 is SQVTM and CDR2 ANQGSEA. V dropped 7 bases and J dropped 2; count of bases not matched to a gene: 2. This CDR3 region has 12 residues.

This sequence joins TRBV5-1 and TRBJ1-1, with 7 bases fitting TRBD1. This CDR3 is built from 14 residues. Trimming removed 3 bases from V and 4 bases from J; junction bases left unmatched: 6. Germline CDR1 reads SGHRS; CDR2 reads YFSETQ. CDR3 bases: TGCGCCAGCAGCTCCACAGGGGTGAGCACTGAAGCTTTCTTT. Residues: CASSSTGVSTEAFF.

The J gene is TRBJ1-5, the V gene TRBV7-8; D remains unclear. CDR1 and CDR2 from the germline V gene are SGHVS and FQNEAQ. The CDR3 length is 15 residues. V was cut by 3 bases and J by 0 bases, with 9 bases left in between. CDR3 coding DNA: TGTGCCAGCAGCTTCTCGGGTCTTAGCAATCAGCCCCAGCATTTT. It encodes CASSFSGLSNQPQHF.

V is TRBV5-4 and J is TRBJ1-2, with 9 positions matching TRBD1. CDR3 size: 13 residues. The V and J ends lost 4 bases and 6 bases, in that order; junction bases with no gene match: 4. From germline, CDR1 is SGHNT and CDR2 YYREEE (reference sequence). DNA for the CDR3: TGTGCCAGCAGCGTTACAGGGGGCCATGGCTACACCTTC. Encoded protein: CASSVTGGHGYTF.

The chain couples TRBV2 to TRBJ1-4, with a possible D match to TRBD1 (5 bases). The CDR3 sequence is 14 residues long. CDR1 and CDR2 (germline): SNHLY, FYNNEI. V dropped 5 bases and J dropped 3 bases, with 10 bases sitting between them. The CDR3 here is CASSQGFSNEKLFF. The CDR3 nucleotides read TGTGCCAGCAGTCAGGGCTTCTCTAATGAAAAACTGTTTTTT.